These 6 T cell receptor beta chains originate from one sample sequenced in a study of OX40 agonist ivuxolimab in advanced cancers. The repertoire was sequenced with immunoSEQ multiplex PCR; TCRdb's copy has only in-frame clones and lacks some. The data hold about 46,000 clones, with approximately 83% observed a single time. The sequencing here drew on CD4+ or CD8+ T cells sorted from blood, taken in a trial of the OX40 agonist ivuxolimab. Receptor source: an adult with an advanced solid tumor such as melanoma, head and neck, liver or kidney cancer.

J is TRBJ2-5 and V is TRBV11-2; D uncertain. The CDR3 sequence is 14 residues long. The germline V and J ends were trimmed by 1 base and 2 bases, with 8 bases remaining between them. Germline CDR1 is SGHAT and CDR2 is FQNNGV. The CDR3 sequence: CASSLGLFQETQYF. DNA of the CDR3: TGTGCCAGCAGCTTAGGACTCTTTCAAGAGACCCAGTACTTC. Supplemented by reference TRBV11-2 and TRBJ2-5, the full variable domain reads EAGVAQSPRYKIIEKRQSVAFWCNPISGHATLYWYQQILGQGPKLLIQFQNNGVVDDSQLPKDRFSAERLKGVDSTLKIQPAKLEDSAVYLCASSLGLFQETQYFGPGTRLLVL.

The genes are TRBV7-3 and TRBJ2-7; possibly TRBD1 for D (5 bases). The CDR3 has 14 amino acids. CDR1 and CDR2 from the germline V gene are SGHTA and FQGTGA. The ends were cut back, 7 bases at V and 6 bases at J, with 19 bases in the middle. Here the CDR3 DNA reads TGTGCCAGCACCCTAGGGCAGGGCCAGGGCGAGCAGTACTTC. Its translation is CASTLGQGQGEQYF.

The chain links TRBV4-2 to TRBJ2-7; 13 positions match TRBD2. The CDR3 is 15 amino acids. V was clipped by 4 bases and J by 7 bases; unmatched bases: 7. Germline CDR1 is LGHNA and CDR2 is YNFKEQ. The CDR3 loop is CASSRGTSGVGEQYF. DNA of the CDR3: TGTGCCAGCAGCCGCGGGACTAGCGGGGTCGGGGAGCAGTACTTC.

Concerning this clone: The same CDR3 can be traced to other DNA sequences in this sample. The CDR3 sequence is CASSLNLRVEKLFF. CDR3 DNA sequence: TGTGCCAGCAGTTTAAATTTGCGCGTGGAAAAACTGTTTTTT. The chain couples TRBV27 to TRBJ1-4; the D is unclear. Germline V gene lookup returns CDR1 MNHEY and CDR2 SMNVEV (reference sequence). V shed 2 bases and J shed 8 bases, with 12 bases lying between them. The CDR3 spans 14 residues.

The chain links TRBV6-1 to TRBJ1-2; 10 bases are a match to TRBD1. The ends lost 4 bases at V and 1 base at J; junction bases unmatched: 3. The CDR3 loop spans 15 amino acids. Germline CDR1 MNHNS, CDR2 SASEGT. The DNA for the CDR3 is TGTGCCAGCAGTGGGGGACAGGGGATTAACTATGGCTACACCTTC. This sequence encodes CASSGGQGINYGYTF.

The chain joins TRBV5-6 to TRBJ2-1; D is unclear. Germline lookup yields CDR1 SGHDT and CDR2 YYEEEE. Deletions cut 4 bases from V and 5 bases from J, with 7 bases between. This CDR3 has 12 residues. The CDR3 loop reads CASSGPDNEQFF. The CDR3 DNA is TGTGCCAGCAGCGGCCCGGACAATGAGCAGTTCTTC.